The 29 T cell receptor beta chains below all came from one sample that was sequenced in a study of early T cells in non-severe SARS-CoV-2 infection. Using its own MiXCR run on the 5' RACE reads, TCRdb lists one record per CDR3 protein. The data contain 40,000 or so distinct CDR3 sequences, about 5% of them seen just once; the ten biggest clones take up around 7.6%. The sequencing input was whole blood. The origin of the receptors is an adult who was a healthcare worker with PCR-confirmed SARS-CoV-2 infection or an uninfected control (not recorded which).

The sample holds many counts of this clonotype. The chain carries TRBV20-1 and TRBJ1-2; TRBD1 agrees at 7 bases. V was clipped by 3 bases and J by 8 bases; unmatched bases: 6. Germline values: CDR1 DFQATT, CDR2 SNEGSKA (reference sequence). The CDR3 runs 12 residues. As DNA, the CDR3 is TGCAGTGCTAGGGACAGGACAACAGGCTACACCTTC. This encodes CSARDRTTGYTF.

This clonotype was seen ten or more times. The chain recombines TRBV21-1 with TRBJ2-5; the table's TRBD1 call for D was not verified on the DNA. TRBV21-1 is termed a pseudogene. This CDR3 contains 15 residues. CDR3 bases: TGTGCCAGCAGCAAAGGGACAGGGTGGTGCGAGACCCAGTACTTC. This sequence encodes CASSKGTGWCETQYF.

The gene calls are TRBV18 and TRBJ2-1; possible D gene TRBD1, 6 bases. Germline V lookup: CDR1 KGHSH, CDR2 LQKENI. Trimming pared 1 base from V and 12 bases from J, leaving 19 bases between. The CDR3 totals 15 residues. For the CDR3, the DNA is TGTGCCAGCTCACCACAAGAACAGGGATTGAGTGGGCAGTTCTTC. It is translated as CASSPQEQGLSGQFF.

This clonotype was found many times. This chain links TRBV2 with TRBJ1-6; D unclear. V gave up 0 bases and J gave up 3 bases, with 9 bases separating them. The length of the CDR3 is 16 residues. Germline V gives CDR1 SNHLY, CDR2 FYNNEI. The CDR3 DNA reads TGTGCCAGCAGTGAAGCCTCCCCTGGCTATAATTCACCCCTCCACTTT. Its protein is CASSEASPGYNSPLHF. The full variable domain, rest sourced from reference TRBV2 and TRBJ1-6, is EPEVTQTPSHQVTQMGQEVILRCVPISNHLYFYWYRQILGQKVEFLVSFYNNEISEKSEIFDDQFSVERPDGSNFTLKIRSTKLEDSAMYFCASSEASPGYNSPLHFGNGTRLTVT.

This clonotype was seen many times. V is TRBV6-6 and J is TRBJ1-2, with 8 bases identical to TRBD1. V shed 2 bases, J shed 8 bases, and the junction held 7 bases outside the gene matches. The germline V gene has CDR1 MNHNY and CDR2 SVGAGI (reference sequence). The CDR3 is 14 residues long. CDR3 nucleotides: TGTGCCAGCAGTTACATTCAGGGGGCAGGAGGCTACACCTTC. Residues: CASSYIQGAGGYTF.

This clonotype was counted at least ten times. The V and J genes are TRBV30 and TRBJ1-3; TRBD1 matches at 9 bases. Losses at the gene ends were 5 bases for V and 0 bases for J; bases not matched to a gene: 2. Germline V gene lookup returns CDR1 GTSNPN and CDR2 SVGIG (reference sequence). The CDR3 sequence is 14 residues long. CDR3 protein: CAWGTGRSGNTIYF. For the CDR3, the DNA is TGTGCCTGGGGGACAGGGCGCTCTGGAAACACCATATATTTT.

This clonotype has at least ten counts. V usage is TRBV12-3 or TRBV12-4 and J usage is TRBJ1-1; D gene unclear. This CDR3 comprises 12 residues. V dropped 3 bases and J dropped 5 bases, with 7 bases sitting between them. Here the CDR3 reads CASSFGRTEAFF. CDR3 DNA: TGTGCCAGCAGTTTCGGTCGGACTGAAGCTTTCTTT.

This clonotype was observed many times. The genes are TRBV29-1 and TRBJ2-7; 7 nucleotides agree with TRBD1. Losses at the gene ends were 4 bases for V and 7 bases for J; bases not matched to a gene: 10. The CDR3 extends over 13 amino acids. CDR1 is SQVTM, CDR2 ANQGSEA, per germline. The CDR3 DNA sequence: TGCAGCGTTGTTCGGACAGGACAGAGAGAGCAGTACTTC. As protein: CSVVRTGQREQYF.

This clonotype was detected many times. The rearrangement joins TRBV29-1 to TRBJ2-7, with TRBD1 identical over 8 bases. Trimming at V came to 7 bases and at J to 4 bases, leaving 9 bases not matched to a gene. CDR3 size: 13 residues. Germline loops: CDR1 SQVTM, CDR2 ANQGSEA. For the CDR3, the DNA is TGCAGCGCCTTAGCAAGGACAGGGTACGAGCAGTACTTC. Its protein product is CSALARTGYEQYF.

This clonotype has a handful of counts. The chain links TRBV29-1 to TRBJ2-3; no definite D call. This CDR3 contains 12 residues. The V gene's germline CDR1 is SQVTM and CDR2 ANQGSEA. V lost 2 bases and J lost 2, with 5 bases in between. CDR3: CSVEQTTDTQYF. DNA of the CDR3: TGCAGCGTTGAACAGACCACAGATACGCAGTATTTT.

The table lists this clonotype with many counts. The chain couples TRBV3-1 to TRBJ2-6; D is undetermined. The CDR3 is made up of 16 amino acids. Deletions cut 2 bases from V and 1 base from J, with 9 bases between. Germline V gene lookup returns CDR1 LGHDT and CDR2 YNNKEL (reference sequence). CDR3 protein: CASSQHPPSGANVLTF. The CDR3 region has the DNA TGTGCCAGCAGCCAACACCCACCGTCTGGGGCCAACGTCCTGACTTTC.

This clonotype has a count of ten or more. This chain joins TRBV6-2 or TRBV6-3 and TRBJ1-2; D gene unclear. The germline gives CDR1 MNHEY, CDR2 SVGEGT. The CDR3 totals 13 residues. V lost 6 bases and J lost 6, with 14 bases in between. CDR3 protein: CASSLNSPDGYTF. CDR3 bases: TGTGCCAGCAGCTTAAACAGCCCGGATGGCTACACCTTC.

This clonotype was counted at least ten times. V is TRBV10-3 and J is TRBJ2-2, with 11 bases fitting TRBD1. This CDR3 has 15 amino acids. CDR1 is ENHRY and CDR2 is SYGVKD in the germline V gene. The V segment lost 10 bases and the J segment 4 bases; nucleotides outside the gene matches: 8. DNA of the CDR3: TGTGCCAGTTCCGGGACAGGGGGACCCACCGGGGAGCTGTTTTTT. This gives the protein CASSGTGGPTGELFF.

Ten or more counts support this clonotype. The chain employs TRBV11-2 and TRBJ2-5; TRBD2 matches 8 bases. Trimming removed 5 bases from V and 4 bases from J; junction bases left unmatched: 9. From germline, CDR1 is SGHAT and CDR2 FQNNGV. This CDR3 has 15 residues. CDR3 in amino acids: CASSPGGKGTETQYF. In nucleotides, the CDR3 is TGTGCCAGCAGCCCGGGAGGGAAGGGAACAGAGACCCAGTACTTC.

This clonotype was counted ten times or more. V and J are TRBV15 and TRBJ2-7; TRBD1 matches at 7 bases. V lost 0 bases, J lost 1 base, and 3 bases stayed unmatched. This CDR3 region has 15 residues. Germline CDR1 is LNHNV and CDR2 is YYDKDF (reference sequence). The CDR3 loop is CATSRDPGQSYEQYF. Written as DNA, the CDR3 is TGTGCCACCAGCAGAGACCCGGGACAGTCCTACGAGCAGTACTTC.

This clonotype was counted at least ten times. The chain uses TRBV12-3 or TRBV12-4 and TRBJ2-1, with 11 bases fitting TRBD2. This CDR3 has 15 amino acids. V shed 6 bases, J shed 9 bases, and the junction held 10 bases outside the gene matches. The CDR3, as DNA: TGTGCCAGCAGCCGACTAGCGGGGACCTCAGGTGAGCAGTTCTTC. Its protein is CASSRLAGTSGEQFF.

The chain is built from TRBV29-1 and TRBJ2-5; 8 bases are shared with TRBD2. From germline, CDR1 is SQVTM and CDR2 ANQGSEA. This CDR3 has 14 residues. V lost 3 bases and J lost 3; bases outside the gene matches: 6. The CDR3 region is CSVDNGRAKETQYF. CDR3 bases: TGCAGCGTTGATAACGGGAGGGCCAAAGAGACCCAGTACTTC.

Comments on this clonotype: Being one base from a much bigger clone, this may be a read error. The chain links TRBV20-1 to TRBJ2-3, with a possible D match to TRBD2 (6 bases). Germline CDR1 DFQATT, CDR2 SNEGSKA (reference sequence). This CDR3 is 15 amino acids long. The CDR3 DNA reads TGCAGTTCTAGAGATGTCCCTAGCGGCACAGATACGCAGTATTTT. Amino acid sequence: CSSRDVPSGTDTQYF.

In this sample, this clonotype turned up many times. A read error may produce the germline difference seen at one junction end. This chain connects TRBV19 to TRBJ2-2; 7 bases line up with TRBD2. CDR3 length: 12 amino acids. CDR1 LNHDA and CDR2 SQIVND come from the germline V gene (reference sequence). The CDR3 here is CASSPPRGELFF. CDR3 DNA sequence: TGTGCCAGTAGTCCCCCTCGGGGGGAGCTTTTTTTT.

The V call is TRBV10-3, the J call TRBJ1-2; TRBD1 matches 10 bases. With 11 bases clipped from V and 2 bases from J, the junction kept 14 bases outside the gene matches. CDR1 and CDR2 (germline): ENHRY, SYGVKD. The length of the CDR3 is 16 residues. DNA of the CDR3: TGTGCCGCCAGATGGGACAGGGGAACGGCCAACTATGGCTACACCTTC. This gives the protein CAARWDRGTANYGYTF.

This clonotype was recorded at least ten times. CDR3 nucleotide sequence: TGTGCCAGCAGCTTTTCGACGTCAGGCAACACTGAAGCTTTCTTT. Amino acids: CASSFSTSGNTEAFF. The chain recombines TRBV7-2 with TRBJ1-1; D unclear. Germline CDR1 and CDR2: SGHTA and FQGNSA. Trimming took 3 bases from V and 2 from J, leaving 13 bases between them. The CDR3 extends over 15 amino acids.

This clonotype showed up many times. The V gene is TRBV5-1, the J gene TRBJ2-1; D is unclear. This CDR3 contains 12 residues. CDR1 and CDR2 (germline): SGHRS, YFSETQ. The ends were cut back, 5 bases at V and 9 bases at J, with 12 bases in the middle. CDR3 region: CASSFGRAEQFF. CDR3 sequence (DNA): TGCGCCAGCAGTTTCGGACGGGCTGAGCAGTTCTTC.

At least ten counts were recorded for this clonotype. The chain recombines TRBV12-3 or TRBV12-4 with TRBJ1-2, with a weak D call TRBD1 (5 bases). Trimming took off 3 bases at V and 4 bases at J, with 9 bases between the two ends. This CDR3 is 13 amino acids long. CDR3 nucleotide sequence: TGTGCCAGCAGTTTGGGGGGTGGCTATGGCTACACCTTC. Translating it yields CASSLGGGYGYTF.

This clonotype was detected many times. The chain links TRBV7-6 to TRBJ2-3; 7 positions match TRBD2. This CDR3 contains 16 residues. CDR1 and CDR2 from the germline V gene are SGHVS and FNYEAQ. V trimming: 4 bases; J trimming: 6 bases; junction bases outside the gene matches: 13. The CDR3 here is CASSSRLAGLPDTQYF. CDR3 DNA sequence: TGTGCCAGCAGCTCCCGGTTAGCGGGCCTTCCGGATACGCAGTATTTT.

This clonotype was detected ten times or more. This chain joins TRBV20-1 and TRBJ2-5; 7 positions agree with TRBD2. CDR1 and CDR2 from the germline V gene are DFQATT and SNEGSKA (reference sequence). V lost 5 bases, J lost 2 bases, and 5 bases stayed unmatched. The CDR3 has 13 amino acids. CDR3 DNA: TGCAGTGCTTTGGGACTACTACAAGAGACCCAGTACTTC. Amino acids: CSALGLLQETQYF.

This clonotype is deemed medium-sized. This chain uses TRBV6-4 with TRBJ2-3; D is unclear. This CDR3 has 15 amino acids. The V end lost 4 bases, the J end lost 0 bases, and 11 bases lay between the germline ends. CDR1 and CDR2 from the germline V gene are MRHNA and SNTAGT. CDR3: CASSAGEASTDTQYF. Here the CDR3 DNA reads TGTGCCAGCAGTGCTGGTGAAGCTAGCACAGATACGCAGTATTTT.

This clonotype showed up many times. The chain is built from TRBV3-2 and TRBJ2-5; the tabulated D call, TRBD1, remains unverified against the DNA. TRBV3-2 is deemed a pseudogene. This CDR3 is 15 amino acids long. The chain's CDR3 is CASSLTRDSQETQYF. The CDR3 coding sequence is TGTGCCAGCAGCCTCACGCGGGACAGCCAAGAGACCCAGTACTTC.

This clonotype was seen ten or more times. The chain carries TRBV18 and TRBJ2-4; a weak D match, TRBD1 (7 bases). Germline V CDR1 and CDR2: KGHSH, LQKENI. Deletions cut 4 bases from V and 3 bases from J, with 22 bases between. CDR3 length: 18 residues. CDR3 residues: CASSRQSAGQKIKNIQYF. The CDR3 DNA reads as TGTGCCAGCTCACGCCAGTCTGCGGGACAGAAAATCAAAAACATTCAGTACTTC.

This clonotype has at least ten counts. This rearrangement joins TRBV12-3 or TRBV12-4 to TRBJ2-7; D unresolved. This CDR3 region has 14 residues. The V end lost 3 bases, the J end lost 7 bases, and 16 bases lay between the germline ends. In DNA, the CDR3 is TGTGCCAGCAGTTTGTGGTTAGCCTCCCGAGAGCAGTACTTC. Protein sequence: CASSLWLASREQYF.